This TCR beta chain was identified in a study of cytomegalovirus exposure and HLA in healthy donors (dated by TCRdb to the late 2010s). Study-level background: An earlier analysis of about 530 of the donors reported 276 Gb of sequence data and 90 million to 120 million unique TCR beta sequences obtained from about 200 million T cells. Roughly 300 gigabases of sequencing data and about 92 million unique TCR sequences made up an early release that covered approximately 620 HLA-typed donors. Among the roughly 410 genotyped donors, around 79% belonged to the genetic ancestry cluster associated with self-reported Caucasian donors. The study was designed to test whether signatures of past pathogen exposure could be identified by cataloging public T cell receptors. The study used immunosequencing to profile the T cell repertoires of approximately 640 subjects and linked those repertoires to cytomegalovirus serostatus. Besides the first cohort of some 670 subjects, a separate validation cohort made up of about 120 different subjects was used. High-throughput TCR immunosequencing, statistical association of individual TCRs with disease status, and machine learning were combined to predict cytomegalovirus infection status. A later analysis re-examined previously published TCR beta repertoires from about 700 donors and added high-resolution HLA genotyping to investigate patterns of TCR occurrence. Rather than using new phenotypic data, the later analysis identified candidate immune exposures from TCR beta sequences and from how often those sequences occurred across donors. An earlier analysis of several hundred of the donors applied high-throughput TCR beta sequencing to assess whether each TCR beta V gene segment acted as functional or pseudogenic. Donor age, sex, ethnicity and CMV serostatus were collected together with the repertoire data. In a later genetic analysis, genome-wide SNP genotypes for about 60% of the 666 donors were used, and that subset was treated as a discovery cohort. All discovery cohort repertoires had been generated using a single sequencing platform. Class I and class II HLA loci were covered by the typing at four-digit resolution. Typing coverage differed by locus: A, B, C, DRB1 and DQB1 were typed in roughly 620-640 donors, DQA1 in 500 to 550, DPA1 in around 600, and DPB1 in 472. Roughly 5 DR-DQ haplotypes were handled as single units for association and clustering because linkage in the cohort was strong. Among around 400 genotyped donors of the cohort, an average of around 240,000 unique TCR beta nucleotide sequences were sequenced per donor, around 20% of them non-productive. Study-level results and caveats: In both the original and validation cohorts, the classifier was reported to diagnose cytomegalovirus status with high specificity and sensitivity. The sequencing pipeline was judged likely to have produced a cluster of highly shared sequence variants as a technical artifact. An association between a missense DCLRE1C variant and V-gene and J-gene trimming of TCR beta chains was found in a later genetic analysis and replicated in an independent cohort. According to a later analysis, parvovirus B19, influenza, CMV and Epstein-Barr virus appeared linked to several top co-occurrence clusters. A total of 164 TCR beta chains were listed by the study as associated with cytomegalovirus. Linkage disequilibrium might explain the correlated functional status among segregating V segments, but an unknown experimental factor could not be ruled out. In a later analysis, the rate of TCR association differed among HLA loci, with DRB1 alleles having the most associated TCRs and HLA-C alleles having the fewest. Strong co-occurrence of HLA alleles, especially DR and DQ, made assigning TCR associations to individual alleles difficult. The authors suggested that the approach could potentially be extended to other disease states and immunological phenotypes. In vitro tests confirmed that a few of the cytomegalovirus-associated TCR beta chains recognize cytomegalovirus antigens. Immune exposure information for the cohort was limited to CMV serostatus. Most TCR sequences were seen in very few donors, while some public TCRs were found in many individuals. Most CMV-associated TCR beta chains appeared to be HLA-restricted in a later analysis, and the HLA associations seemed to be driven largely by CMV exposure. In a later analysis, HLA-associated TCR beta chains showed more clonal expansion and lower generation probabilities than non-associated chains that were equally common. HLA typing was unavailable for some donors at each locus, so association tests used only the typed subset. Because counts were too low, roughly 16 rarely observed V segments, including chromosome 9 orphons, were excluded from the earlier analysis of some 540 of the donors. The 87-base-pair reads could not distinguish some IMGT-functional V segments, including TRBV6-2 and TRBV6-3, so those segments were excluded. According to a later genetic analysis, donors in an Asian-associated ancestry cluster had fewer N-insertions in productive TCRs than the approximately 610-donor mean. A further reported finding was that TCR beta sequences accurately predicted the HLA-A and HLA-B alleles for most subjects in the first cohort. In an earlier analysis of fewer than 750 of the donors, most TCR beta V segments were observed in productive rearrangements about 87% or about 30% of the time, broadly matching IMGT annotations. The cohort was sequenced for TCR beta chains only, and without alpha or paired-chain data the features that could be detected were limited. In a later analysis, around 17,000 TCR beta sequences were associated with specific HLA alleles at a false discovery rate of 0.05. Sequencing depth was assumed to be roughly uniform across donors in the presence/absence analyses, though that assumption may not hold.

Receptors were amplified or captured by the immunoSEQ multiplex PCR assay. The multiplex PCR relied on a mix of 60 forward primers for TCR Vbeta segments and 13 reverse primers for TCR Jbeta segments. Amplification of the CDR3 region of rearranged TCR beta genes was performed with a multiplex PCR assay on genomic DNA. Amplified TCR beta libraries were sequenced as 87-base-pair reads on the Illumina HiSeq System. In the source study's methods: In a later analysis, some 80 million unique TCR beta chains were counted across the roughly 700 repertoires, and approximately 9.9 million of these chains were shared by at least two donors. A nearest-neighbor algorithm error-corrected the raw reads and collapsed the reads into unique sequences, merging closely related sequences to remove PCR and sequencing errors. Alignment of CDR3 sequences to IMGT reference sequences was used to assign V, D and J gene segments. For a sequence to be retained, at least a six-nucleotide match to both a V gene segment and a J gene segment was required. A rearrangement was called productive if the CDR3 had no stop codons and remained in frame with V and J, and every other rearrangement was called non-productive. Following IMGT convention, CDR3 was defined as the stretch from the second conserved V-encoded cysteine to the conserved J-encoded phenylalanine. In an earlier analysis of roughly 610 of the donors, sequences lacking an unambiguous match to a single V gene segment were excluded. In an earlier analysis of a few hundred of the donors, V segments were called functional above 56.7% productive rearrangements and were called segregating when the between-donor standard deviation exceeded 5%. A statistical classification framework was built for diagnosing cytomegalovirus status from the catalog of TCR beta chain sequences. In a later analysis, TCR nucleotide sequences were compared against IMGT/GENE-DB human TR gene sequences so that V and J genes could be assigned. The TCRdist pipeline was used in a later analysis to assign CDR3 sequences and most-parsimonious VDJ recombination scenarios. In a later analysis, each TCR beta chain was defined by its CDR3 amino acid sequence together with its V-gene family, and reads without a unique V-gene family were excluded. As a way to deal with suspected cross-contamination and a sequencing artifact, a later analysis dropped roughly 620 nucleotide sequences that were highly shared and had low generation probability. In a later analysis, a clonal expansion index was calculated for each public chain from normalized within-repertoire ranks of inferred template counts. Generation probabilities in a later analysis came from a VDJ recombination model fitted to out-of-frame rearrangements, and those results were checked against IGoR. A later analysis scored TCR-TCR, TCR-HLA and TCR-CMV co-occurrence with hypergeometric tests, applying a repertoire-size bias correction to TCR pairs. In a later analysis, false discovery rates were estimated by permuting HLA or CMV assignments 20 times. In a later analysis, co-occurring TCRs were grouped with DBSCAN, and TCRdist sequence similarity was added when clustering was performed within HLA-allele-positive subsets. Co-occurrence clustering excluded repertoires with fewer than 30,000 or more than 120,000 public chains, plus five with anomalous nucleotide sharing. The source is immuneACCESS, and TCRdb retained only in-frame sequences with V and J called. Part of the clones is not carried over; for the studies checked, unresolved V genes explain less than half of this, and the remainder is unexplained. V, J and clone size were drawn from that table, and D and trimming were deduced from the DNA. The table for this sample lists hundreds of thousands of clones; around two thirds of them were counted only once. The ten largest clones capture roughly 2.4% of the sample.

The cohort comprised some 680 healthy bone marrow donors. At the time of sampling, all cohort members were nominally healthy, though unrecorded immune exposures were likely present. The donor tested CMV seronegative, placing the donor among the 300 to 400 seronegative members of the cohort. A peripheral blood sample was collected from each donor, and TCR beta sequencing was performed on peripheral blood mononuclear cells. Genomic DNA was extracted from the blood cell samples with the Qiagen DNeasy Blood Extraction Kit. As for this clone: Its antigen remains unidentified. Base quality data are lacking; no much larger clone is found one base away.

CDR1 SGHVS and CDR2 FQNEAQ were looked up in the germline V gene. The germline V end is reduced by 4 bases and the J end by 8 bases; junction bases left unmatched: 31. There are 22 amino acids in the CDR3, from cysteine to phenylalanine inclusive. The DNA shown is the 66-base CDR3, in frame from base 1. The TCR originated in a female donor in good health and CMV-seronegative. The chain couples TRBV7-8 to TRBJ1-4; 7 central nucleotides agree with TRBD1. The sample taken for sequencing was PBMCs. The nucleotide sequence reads TGTGCCAGCAGCTCCCTAGCCCCGCCTATCATCAAACAGGGGAAAGTAGAGGAAAAACTGTTTTTT. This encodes CASSSLAPPIIKQGKVEEKLFF.